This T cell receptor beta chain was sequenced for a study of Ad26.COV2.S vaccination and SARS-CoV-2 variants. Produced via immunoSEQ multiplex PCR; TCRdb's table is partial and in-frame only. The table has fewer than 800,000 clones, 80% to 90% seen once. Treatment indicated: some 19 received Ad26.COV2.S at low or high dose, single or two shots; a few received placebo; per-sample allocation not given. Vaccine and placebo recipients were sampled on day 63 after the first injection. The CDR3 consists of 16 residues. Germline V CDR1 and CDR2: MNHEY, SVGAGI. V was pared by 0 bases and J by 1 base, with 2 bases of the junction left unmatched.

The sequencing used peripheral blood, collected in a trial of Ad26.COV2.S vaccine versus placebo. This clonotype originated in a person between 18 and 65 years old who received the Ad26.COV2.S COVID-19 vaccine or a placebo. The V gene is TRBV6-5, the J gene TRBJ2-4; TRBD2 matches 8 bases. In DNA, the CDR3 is TGTGCCAGCAGTTACTCGAGCGGGAGCGCCAAAAACATTCAGTACTTC. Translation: CASSYSSGSAKNIQYF.